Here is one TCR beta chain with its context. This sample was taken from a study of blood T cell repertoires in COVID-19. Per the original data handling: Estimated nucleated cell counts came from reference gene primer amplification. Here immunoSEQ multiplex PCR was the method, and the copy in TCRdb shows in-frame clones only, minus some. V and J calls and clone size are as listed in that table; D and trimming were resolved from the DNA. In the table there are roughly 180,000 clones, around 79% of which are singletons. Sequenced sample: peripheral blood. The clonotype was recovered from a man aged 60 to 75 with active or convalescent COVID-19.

The CDR3 here is CASSPGQDSSYNEQFF. Here the CDR3 DNA reads TGTGCCAGCTCACCGGGACAGGACAGCTCCTACAATGAGCAGTTCTTC. The gene calls are TRBV18 and TRBJ2-1, with 8 nucleotides matching TRBD1. Germline CDR1 and CDR2: KGHSH and LQKENI. The V and J ends lost 3 bases and 0 bases, in that order; junction bases with no gene match: 4. CDR3 length equals 16 residues.